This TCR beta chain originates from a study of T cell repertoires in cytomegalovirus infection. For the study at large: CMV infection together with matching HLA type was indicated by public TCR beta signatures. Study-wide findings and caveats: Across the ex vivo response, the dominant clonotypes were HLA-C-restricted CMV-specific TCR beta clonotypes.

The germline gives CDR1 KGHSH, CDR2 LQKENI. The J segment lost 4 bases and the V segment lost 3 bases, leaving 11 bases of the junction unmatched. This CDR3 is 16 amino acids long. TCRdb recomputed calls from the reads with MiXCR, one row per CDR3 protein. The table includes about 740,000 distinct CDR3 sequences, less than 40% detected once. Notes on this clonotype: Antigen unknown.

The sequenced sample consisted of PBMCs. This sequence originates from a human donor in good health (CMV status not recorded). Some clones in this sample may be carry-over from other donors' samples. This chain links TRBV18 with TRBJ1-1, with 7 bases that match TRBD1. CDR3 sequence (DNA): TGTGCCAGCTCACCCCGATCGGGCAGGGGGTCCACTGAAGCTTTCTTT. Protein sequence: CASSPRSGRGSTEAFF. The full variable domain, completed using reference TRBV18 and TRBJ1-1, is NAGVMQNPRHLVRRRGQEARLRCSPMKGHSHVYWYRQLPEEGLKFMVYLQKENIIDESGMPKERFSAEFPKEGPSILRIQQVVRGDSAAYFCASSPRSGRGSTEAFFGQGTRLTVV.